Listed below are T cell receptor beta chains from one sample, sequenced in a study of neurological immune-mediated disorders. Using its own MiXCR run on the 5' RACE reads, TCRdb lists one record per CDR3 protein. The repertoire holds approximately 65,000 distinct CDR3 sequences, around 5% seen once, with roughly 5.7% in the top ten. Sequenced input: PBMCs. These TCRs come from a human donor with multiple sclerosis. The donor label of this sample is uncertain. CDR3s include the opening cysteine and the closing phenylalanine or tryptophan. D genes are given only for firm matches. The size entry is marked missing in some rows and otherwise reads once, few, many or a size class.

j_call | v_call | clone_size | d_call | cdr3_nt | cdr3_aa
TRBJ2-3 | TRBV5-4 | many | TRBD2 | TGTGCCAGCAGCTTTCCCAGCGGGGGGGCCGCAGATACGCAGTATTTT | CASSFPSGGAADTQYF
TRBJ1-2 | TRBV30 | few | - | TGTGCCTGGTGGGGCGACAGGCTCTATGGCTACACCTTC | CAWWGDRLYGYTF
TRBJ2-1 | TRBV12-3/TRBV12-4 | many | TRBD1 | TGTGCCAGCAGAGAAGACAGGGGGGAGTTCTTC | CASREDRGEFF
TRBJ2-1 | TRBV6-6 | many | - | TGTGCCAGCACCCCCCCGGGGCGGCAGGGCAATGAGCAGTTCTTC | CASTPPGRQGNEQFF
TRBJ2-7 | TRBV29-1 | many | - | TGCAGCGTTGAAGATCTGGCGGCTGAGCAGTACTTC | CSVEDLAAEQYF
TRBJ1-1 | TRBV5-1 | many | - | TGCGCCAGCAGCTTGGCCTTCGGGGGCTGGACTGAAGCTTTCTTT | CASSLAFGGWTEAFF
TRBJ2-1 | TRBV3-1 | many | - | TGTGCCAGCAGCCTAGGGCGCGTGGGTGAGCAGTTCTTC | CASSLGRVGEQFF
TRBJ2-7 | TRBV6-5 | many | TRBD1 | TGTGCCAGCAGTTCAGCCGGGACAGGGTCCAACGAGCAGTACTTC | CASSSAGTGSNEQYF
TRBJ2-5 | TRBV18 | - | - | TGTGCCAGCTCACCTACGTACCAAGAGACCCAGTACTTC | CASSPTYQETQYF
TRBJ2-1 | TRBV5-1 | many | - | TGCGCCAGCAGCTTGAGGCAGGGGTCCTACAATGAGCAGTTCTTC | CASSLRQGSYNEQFF
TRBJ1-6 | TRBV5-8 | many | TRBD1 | TGTGCCAGCAGCTTGACAGGGGTTAATTCACCCCTCCACTTT | CASSLTGVNSPLHF
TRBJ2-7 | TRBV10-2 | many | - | TGCGCCAGCAGTGTCGGTTGGGGGAGATCGGGACCGGCGGGCGAGCAGTACTTC | CASSVGWGRSGPAGEQYF
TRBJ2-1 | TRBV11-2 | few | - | TGTGCCAGCAGCCGATTGGGTGAGCAGTTCTTC | CASSRLGEQFF
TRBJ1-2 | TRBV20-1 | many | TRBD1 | TGCAGTGCTAGTTCAGGGGGCGCGGGCTATGGCTACACCTTC | CSASSGGAGYGYTF
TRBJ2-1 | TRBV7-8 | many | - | TGTGCCAGCAGCTTAAGAGGGGATCACAATGAGCAGTTCTTC | CASSLRGDHNEQFF
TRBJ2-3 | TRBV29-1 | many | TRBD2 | TGCAGCGTTGACGCTAGCGGGGGGACAGATACGCAGTATTTT | CSVDASGGTDTQYF
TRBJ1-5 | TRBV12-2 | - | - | TGTGCAAGTCGCTTACCCCCGGGGGGATATAGCAATCAGCCCCAGCATTTT | CASRLPPGGYSNQPQHF
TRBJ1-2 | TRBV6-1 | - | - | TGTGCCAGCAGTGTTGAAACAGGGAAGGTCTATGGCTACACCTTC | CASSVETGKVYGYTF
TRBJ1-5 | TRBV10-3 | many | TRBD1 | TGTGCCATCAGGGCGACAGGGGATGGCAATCAGCCCCAGCATTTT | CAIRATGDGNQPQHF
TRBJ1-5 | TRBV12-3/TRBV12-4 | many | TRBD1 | TGTGCCAGCTCCTCCAGGGGGATCGGCAATCAGCCCCAGCATTTT | CASSSRGIGNQPQHF
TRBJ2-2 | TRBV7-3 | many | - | TGTGCCAGCAGCCCCCCCGGCCGAGGGGAGCTGTTTTTT | CASSPPGRGELFF
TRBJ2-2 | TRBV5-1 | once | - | TGCGCCAGCAGCTTGGATAACAGAAACACTGGGGAGCTGTTTTTT | CASSLDNRNTGELFF
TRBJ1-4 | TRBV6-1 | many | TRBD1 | TGTGCCAGCAGTGAAGGAAGGGGGCGAGGTGAAAAACTGTTTTTT | CASSEGRGRGEKLFF
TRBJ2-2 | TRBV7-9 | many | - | TGTGCCAGCAACAAGGTTGAGGGCATTACCGGGGAGCTGTTTTTT | CASNKVEGITGELFF
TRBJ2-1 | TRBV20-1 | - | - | TGCAGTGCTAGAGATGGTGGGCGGTACTACAATGAGCAGTTCTTC | CSARDGGRYYNEQFF
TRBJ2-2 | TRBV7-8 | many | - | TGTGCCAGCAGCTTACTCGGGGAGCTGTTTTTT | CASSLLGELFF
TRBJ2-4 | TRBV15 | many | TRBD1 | TGTGCCACCAGCAGGGGACAGGGGGCAAACATTCAGTACTTC | CATSRGQGANIQYF